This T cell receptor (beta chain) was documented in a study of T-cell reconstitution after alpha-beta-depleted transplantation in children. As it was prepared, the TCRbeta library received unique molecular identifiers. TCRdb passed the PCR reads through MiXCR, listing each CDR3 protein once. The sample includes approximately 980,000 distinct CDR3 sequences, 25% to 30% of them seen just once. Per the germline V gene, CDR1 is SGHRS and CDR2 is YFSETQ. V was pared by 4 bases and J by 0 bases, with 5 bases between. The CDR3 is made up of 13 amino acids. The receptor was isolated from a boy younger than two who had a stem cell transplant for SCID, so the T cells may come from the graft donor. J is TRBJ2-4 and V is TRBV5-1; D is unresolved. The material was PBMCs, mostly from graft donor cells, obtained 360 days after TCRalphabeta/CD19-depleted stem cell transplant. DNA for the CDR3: TGCGCCAGCAGCCCCATAGCCAAAAACATTCAGTACTTC. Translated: CASSPIAKNIQYF.